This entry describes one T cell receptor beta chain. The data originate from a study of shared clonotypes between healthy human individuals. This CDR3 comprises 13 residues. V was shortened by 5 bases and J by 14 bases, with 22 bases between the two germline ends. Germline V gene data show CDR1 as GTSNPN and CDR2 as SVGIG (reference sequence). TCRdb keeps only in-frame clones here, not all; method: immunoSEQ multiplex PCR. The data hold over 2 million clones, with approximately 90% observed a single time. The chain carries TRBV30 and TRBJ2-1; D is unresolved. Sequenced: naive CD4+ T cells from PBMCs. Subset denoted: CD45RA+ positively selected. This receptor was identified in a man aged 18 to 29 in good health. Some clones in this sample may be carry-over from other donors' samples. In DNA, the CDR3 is TGTGCCTGGGCCGACTCAGATGTGATATTGGAGTTCTTC. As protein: CAWADSDVILEFF.